The source of this T cell receptor beta chain is a study of shared clonotypes between healthy human individuals. The protocol was immunoSEQ multiplex PCR, while the TCRdb copy is restricted to in-frame clones and leaves out a portion. Of 1.5 million to 2.5 million clones in the sample, roughly 94% were seen once. Naivety among CD8 cells was defined by CD45RO negativity and positive CCR7 selection, thereby excluding terminally differentiated effector memory CD45RA+ cells. The V end lost 4 bases, the J end lost 3 bases, and 13 bases lay between the germline ends. There are 14 residues in the CDR3. CDR1 PRHDT and CDR2 FYEKMQ come from the germline V gene (reference sequence).

Specimen: naive CD8+ T cells sorted from blood. This TCR derives from a man between 18 and 35 years old in good health. The chain combines TRBV13 with TRBJ2-7, with D uncertain. DNA of the CDR3: TGTGCCAGCAGCTCCGAAGATATGGGCTACGAGCAGTACTTC. Its translation is CASSSEDMGYEQYF.